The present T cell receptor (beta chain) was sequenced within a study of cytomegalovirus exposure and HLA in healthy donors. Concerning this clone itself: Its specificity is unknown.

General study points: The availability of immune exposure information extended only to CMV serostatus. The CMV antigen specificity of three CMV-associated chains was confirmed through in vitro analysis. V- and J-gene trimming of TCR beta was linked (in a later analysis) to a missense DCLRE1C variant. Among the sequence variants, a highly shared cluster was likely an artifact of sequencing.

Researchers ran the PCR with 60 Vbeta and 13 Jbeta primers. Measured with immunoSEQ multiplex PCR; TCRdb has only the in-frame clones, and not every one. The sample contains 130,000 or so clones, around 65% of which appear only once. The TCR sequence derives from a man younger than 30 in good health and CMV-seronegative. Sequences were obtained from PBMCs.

The CDR3 reads CASSDPRAPGQTGVDGYTF. CDR3 DNA sequence: TGTGCCAGCAGTGACCCGAGGGCTCCGGGACAGACCGGAGTTGATGGCTACACCTTC. The rearrangement uses TRBV6-1 and TRBJ1-2; 7 bases are shared with TRBD1. This CDR3 spans 19 amino acids. V lost 3 bases and J lost 6; bases outside the gene matches: 22. CDR1 is MNHNS and CDR2 is SASEGT in the germline V gene.